Listed below are T cell receptor beta chains from one sample, sequenced in a study of monozygotic twins with inflammatory bowel disease. Reanalyzing the 5' RACE reads, TCRdb keeps one entry per CDR3 protein, without DNA. This repertoire comprises about 350,000 distinct CDR3 sequences; its ten largest clones make up under 2.5%. The specimen was blood. These receptors were taken from a human donor with ulcerative colitis or Crohn's disease, or a healthy co-twin of an affected twin (not recorded which). Both conserved end residues are part of each CDR3.

J: TRBJ2-7
V: TRBV27
CDR3: CASSPLGFERDEQYF

J: TRBJ1-5
V: TRBV7-2
CDR3: CASSLAGWGNQPQHF

J: TRBJ1-3
V: TRBV12-3/TRBV12-4
CDR3: CATGHLTSSGNTIYF

J: TRBJ1-5
V: TRBV12-3/TRBV12-4
CDR3: CASSFGVGNQPQHF

J: TRBJ1-2
V: TRBV7-9
CDR3: CASSGTGVNYGYTF

J: TRBJ2-7
V: TRBV14
CDR3: CASSQVTLEGRYEQYF

J: TRBJ2-1
V: TRBV12-3/TRBV12-4
CDR3: CASSLWRPNEQFF

J: TRBJ2-7
V: TRBV9
CDR3: CASSVEGRSYEQYF

J: TRBJ1-6
V: TRBV7-2
CDR3: CASSLASPLHF

J: TRBJ2-3
V: TRBV29-1
CDR3: CSVEGENTDTQYF

J: TRBJ1-1
V: TRBV7-2
CDR3: CASSLAHRNTEAFF

J: TRBJ2-2
V: TRBV7-9
CDR3: CASSVSGPNTGELFF

J: TRBJ2-7
V: TRBV7-3
CDR3: CASSLSSTSRWHF

J: TRBJ1-5
V: TRBV20-1
CDR3: CSARQARDNQPQHF

J: TRBJ2-2
V: TRBV3-1
CDR3: CASSVGGWNTGELFF

J: TRBJ2-1
V: TRBV20-1
CDR3: CSAQRASGSYNEQFF

J: TRBJ2-2
V: TRBV7-9
CDR3: CASSFQQGELFF

J: TRBJ2-7
V: TRBV27
CDR3: CASSFRQGTYEQYF

J: TRBJ2-5
V: TRBV10-3
CDR3: CAIAPGKETQYF

J: TRBJ2-7
V: TRBV20-1
CDR3: CSASRTSNEQYF

J: TRBJ1-5
V: TRBV7-2
CDR3: CASSFRQGYDQPQHF

J: TRBJ2-2
V: TRBV28
CDR3: CASSLWALRLRISENTGELFF

J: TRBJ1-5
V: TRBV19
CDR3: CASKVSPYSNQPQHF

J: TRBJ1-4
V: TRBV4-2
CDR3: CASSHTQGGEKLFF

J: TRBJ2-7
V: TRBV5-1
CDR3: CASSPGTSGTKGHEQYF

J: TRBJ2-1
V: TRBV20-1
CDR3: CSARERVGYNEQFF

J: TRBJ1-1
V: TRBV12-3/TRBV12-4
CDR3: CASRPAGTVFTEAFF

J: TRBJ2-3
V: TRBV27
CDR3: CASSVGGAADTQYF

J: TRBJ2-7
V: TRBV12-3/TRBV12-4
CDR3: CASSSQAGNVYEQYF

J: TRBJ1-1
V: TRBV4-3
CDR3: CASSQDKALYTEAFF

J: TRBJ2-7
V: TRBV5-1
CDR3: CASSSDIAYEQYF

J: TRBJ2-2
V: TRBV7-2
CDR3: CASSRDGNTGELFF

J: TRBJ2-1
V: TRBV28
CDR3: CASSSPGEVGSGNEQFF

J: TRBJ2-5
V: TRBV5-1
CDR3: CASSLVGRGLEETQYF

J: TRBJ2-3
V: TRBV7-9
CDR3: CASRRDRGRTDTQYF

J: TRBJ1-1
V: TRBV30
CDR3: CAWSITANTEAFF

J: TRBJ1-5
V: TRBV5-1
CDR3: CASSLGDVDQPQHF

J: TRBJ2-1
V: TRBV9
CDR3: CASSETSGVYGNEQFF

J: TRBJ1-6
V: TRBV5-1
CDR3: CASSLARQANSPLHF

J: TRBJ1-1
V: TRBV5-1
CDR3: CASKPGGHTEAFF

J: TRBJ1-3
V: TRBV20-1
CDR3: CSARGGNTIYF

J: TRBJ2-1
V: TRBV5-6
CDR3: CASSPLLAGVREQFF

J: TRBJ1-6
V: TRBV5-1
CDR3: CASTSSPGTDSPLHF

J: TRBJ1-6
V: TRBV4-3
CDR3: CASSQDPQNSPLHF

J: TRBJ2-7
V: TRBV2
CDR3: CASSLRLLNYEQYF

J: TRBJ2-7
V: TRBV27
CDR3: CASRNQGLSYEQYF

J: TRBJ2-7
V: TRBV12-3/TRBV12-4
CDR3: CASSLVGYKQYF

J: TRBJ1-4
V: TRBV6-1
CDR3: CASSGGDIGNEKLFF

J: TRBJ2-2
V: TRBV6-4
CDR3: CASSESGRRDTGELFF

J: TRBJ2-7
V: TRBV30
CDR3: CAWSVLGRAYEQYF

J: TRBJ2-5
V: TRBV7-9
CDR3: CASSTQTGVETQYF

J: TRBJ2-1
V: TRBV20-1
CDR3: CSARNREGRSYNEQFF